The source of this T cell receptor beta chain is a study of shared clonotypes between healthy human individuals. The study enrolled healthy HIV-negative adults without recent acute infections or vaccinations as donors. A split of CD4+ cells into CD45RA+ naive and CD45RA-negative memory subsets was performed. Profiling relied on immunoSEQ multiplex PCR, and the TCRdb table lists in-frame clones only, not all of them. The top ten hold about 0.38% of the sample, which has 2 million to 3 million clones, 80% to 95% seen once. Regarding the study as a whole: Naive subsets generally had larger estimated richness than memory subsets.

On this clone: The antigen is undetermined.

Germline V gene data show CDR1 as SQVTM and CDR2 as ANQGSEA. Trimming took 6 bases from V and 6 from J, leaving 23 bases between them. This CDR3 has 15 amino acids. The specimen was naive CD4+ T cells from PBMCs. Subset specified: CD45RA+ positively selected. The clonotype comes from a man aged 18 to 35 in good health. Some clones in this sample may be carry-over from other donors' samples. This chain links TRBV29-1 with TRBJ2-5; D may correspond to TRBD1 or TRBD2 (5 bases each). In nucleotides, the CDR3 is TGCAGCGTCGAGCCGGGACCCTCAAAATTAAAGACCCAGTACTTC. Translation: CSVEPGPSKLKTQYF.